This T cell receptor (beta chain) came from a study of cytomegalovirus exposure and HLA in healthy donors. With 60 Vbeta and 13 Jbeta primers, the PCR was carried out. TCRdb keeps only in-frame clones here, not all; method: immunoSEQ multiplex PCR. The sample holds roughly 45,000 clones, 63% seen once. There are 17 residues in the CDR3. V dropped 1 base and J dropped 5; count of bases not matched to a gene: 9. Germline loops: CDR1 LGHNA, CDR2 YNFKEQ. Material for sequencing was PBMCs. The source of this sequence is a man aged 60 to 75 in good health and CMV-seropositive. The chain employs TRBV4-2 and TRBJ2-5, with 11 bases that match TRBD2. This CDR3 reads CASSQGVAGGVEETQYF. CDR3 coding DNA: TGTGCCAGCAGCCAAGGGGTAGCGGGAGGGGTAGAGGAGACCCAGTACTTC.